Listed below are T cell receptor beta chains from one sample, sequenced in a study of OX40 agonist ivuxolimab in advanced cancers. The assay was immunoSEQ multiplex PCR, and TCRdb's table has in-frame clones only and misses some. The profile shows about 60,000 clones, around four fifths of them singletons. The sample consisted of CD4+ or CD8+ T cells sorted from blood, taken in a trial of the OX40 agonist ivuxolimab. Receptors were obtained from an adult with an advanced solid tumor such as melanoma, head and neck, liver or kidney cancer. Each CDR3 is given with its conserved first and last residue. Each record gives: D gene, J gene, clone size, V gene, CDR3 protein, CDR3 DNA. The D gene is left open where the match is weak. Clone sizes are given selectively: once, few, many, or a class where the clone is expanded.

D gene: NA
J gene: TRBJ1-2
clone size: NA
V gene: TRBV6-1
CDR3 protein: CASRAITAMGGYTF
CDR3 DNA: TGTGCCAGCAGGGCAATTACGGCTATGGGCGGCTACACCTTC

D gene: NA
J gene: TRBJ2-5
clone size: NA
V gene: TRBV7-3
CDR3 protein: CASSIRSGIQETQYF
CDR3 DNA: TGTGCCAGCAGTATCCGTTCGGGGATTCAAGAGACCCAGTACTTC

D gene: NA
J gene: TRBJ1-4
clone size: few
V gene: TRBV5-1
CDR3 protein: CASSLSGTNAEKLFF
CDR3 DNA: TGCGCCAGCAGCTTATCAGGGACAAACGCCGAAAAACTGTTTTTT

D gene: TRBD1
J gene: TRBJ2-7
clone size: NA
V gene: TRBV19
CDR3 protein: CASSTQDRASEQYF
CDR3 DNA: TGTGCCAGTAGTACCCAAGACAGGGCCTCCGAGCAGTACTTC

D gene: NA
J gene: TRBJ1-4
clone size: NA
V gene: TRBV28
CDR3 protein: CAREKLFF
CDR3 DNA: TGTGCCAGAGAAAAACTGTTTTTT

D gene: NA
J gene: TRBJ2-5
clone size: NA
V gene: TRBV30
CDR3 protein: CAWSVRGGAGETQYF
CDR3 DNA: TGTGCCTGGAGTGTACGAGGCGGGGCGGGAGAGACCCAGTACTTC

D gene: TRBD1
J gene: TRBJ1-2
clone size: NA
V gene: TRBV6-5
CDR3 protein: CASRRDRGGNGYTF
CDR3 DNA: TGTGCCAGCAGGAGAGACAGGGGAGGCAATGGCTACACCTTC

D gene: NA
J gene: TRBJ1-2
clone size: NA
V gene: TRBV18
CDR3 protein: CASSPSGTNYGYTF
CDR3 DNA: TGTGCCAGCTCACCTTCGGGGACTAACTATGGCTACACCTTC

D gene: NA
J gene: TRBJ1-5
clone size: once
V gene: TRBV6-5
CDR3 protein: CASSFARGSNQPQHF
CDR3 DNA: TGTGCCAGCAGTTTTGCCAGGGGTAGCAATCAGCCCCAGCATTTT

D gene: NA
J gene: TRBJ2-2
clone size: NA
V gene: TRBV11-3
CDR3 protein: CASSPDPRDTGELFF
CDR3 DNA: TGTGCCAGCAGCCCAGACCCCCGGGACACCGGGGAGCTGTTTTTT

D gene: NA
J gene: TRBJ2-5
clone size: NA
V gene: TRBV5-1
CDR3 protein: CASSPRTIQETQYF
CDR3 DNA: TGCGCCAGCAGCCCGCGGACTATCCAAGAGACCCAGTACTTC

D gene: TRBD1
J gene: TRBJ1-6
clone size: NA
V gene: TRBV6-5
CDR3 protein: CASSYRGQSPLHF
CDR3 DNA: TGTGCCAGCAGCTACAGGGGGCAGTCACCCCTCCACTTT

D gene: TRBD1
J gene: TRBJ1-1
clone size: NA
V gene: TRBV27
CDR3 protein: CASKRDRGFTEAFF
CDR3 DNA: TGTGCCAGCAAAAGGGACAGGGGTTTCACTGAAGCTTTCTTT

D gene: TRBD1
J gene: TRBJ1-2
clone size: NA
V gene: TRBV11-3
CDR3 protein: CASRFTGDYGYTF
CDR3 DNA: TGTGCCAGCAGATTTACAGGGGACTATGGCTACACCTTC

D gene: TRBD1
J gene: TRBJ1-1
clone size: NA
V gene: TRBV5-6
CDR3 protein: CASSQMGQGLFAEAFF
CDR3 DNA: TGTGCCAGCAGCCAGATGGGACAGGGCTTATTCGCTGAAGCTTTTTTT

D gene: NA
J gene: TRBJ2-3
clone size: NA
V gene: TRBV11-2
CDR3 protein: CASSSSGEGTDTQYF
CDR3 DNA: TGTGCCAGCAGCTCGTCGGGAGAGGGGACAGATACGCAGTATTTT

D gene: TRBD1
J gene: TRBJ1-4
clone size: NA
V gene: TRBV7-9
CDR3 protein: CASSPTGRKLFF
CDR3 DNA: TGTGCCAGCAGCCCGACAGGGAGGAAACTGTTTTTT

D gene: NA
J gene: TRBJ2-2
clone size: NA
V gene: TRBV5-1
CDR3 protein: CASSLETAGELFF
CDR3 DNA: TGCGCCAGCAGCTTGGAAACGGCCGGGGAGCTGTTTTTT

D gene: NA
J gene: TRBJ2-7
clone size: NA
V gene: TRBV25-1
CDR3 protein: CASSESSANSYEQYF
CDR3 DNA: TGTGCCAGCAGTGAATCCAGCGCAAACTCCTACGAGCAGTACTTC

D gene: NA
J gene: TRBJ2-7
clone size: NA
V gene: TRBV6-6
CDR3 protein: CASTPTDYSYEQYF
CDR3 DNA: TGTGCCAGCACCCCGACGGATTACTCCTACGAGCAGTACTTC

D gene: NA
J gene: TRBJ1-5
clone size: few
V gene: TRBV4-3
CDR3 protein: CASSLDRSNQPQHF
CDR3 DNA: TGCGCCAGCAGCCTTGACAGGAGCAATCAGCCCCAGCATTTT

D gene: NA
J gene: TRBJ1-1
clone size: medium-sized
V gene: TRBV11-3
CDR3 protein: CASSLAGKGNTEAFF
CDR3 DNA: TGTGCCAGCAGCTTAGCTGGGAAAGGAAACACTGAAGCTTTCTTT

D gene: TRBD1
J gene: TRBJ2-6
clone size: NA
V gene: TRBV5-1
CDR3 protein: CASTQRGPRSGANVLTF
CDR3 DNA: TGCGCCAGCACCCAAAGGGGGCCTCGTTCCGGGGCCAACGTCCTGACTTTC

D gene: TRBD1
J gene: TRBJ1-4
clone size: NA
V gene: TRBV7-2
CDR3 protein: CASSPDRGYEKLFF
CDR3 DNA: TGTGCCAGCAGCCCTGACAGGGGGTATGAAAAACTGTTTTTT

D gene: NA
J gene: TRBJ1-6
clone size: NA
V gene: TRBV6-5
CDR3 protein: CASSYSASYNSPLHF
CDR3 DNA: TGTGCCAGCAGTTACTCCGCCTCTTATAATTCACCCCTCCACTTT

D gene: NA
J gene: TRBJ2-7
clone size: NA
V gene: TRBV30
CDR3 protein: CAWKVGPPYEQYF
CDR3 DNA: TGCGCCTGGAAGGTGGGACCCCCGTACGAGCAGTACTTC

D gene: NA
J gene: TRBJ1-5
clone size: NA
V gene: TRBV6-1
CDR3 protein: CASSEGFGRGGNQPQHF
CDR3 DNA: TGTGCCAGCAGTGAAGGGTTCGGCAGGGGTGGCAATCAGCCCCAGCATTTT

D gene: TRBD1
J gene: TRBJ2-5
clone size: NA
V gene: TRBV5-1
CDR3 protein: CASSFGDRGPQETQYF
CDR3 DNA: TGCGCCAGCAGCTTTGGGGACAGGGGGCCACAAGAGACCCAGTACTTC

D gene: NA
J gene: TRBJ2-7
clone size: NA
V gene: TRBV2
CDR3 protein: CASSQSAQQYF
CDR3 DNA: TGTGCCAGCAGCCAATCTGCGCAGCAGTACTTC

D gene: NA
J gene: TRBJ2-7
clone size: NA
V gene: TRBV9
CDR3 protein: CASSVEGSSYEQYF
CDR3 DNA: TGTGCCAGCAGCGTAGAGGGCAGCTCCTACGAGCAGTACTTC

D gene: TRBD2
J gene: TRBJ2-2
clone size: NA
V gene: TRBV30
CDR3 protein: CAWSTGGTGELFF
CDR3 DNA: TGTGCCTGGAGTACGGGGGGCACCGGGGAGCTGTTTTTT

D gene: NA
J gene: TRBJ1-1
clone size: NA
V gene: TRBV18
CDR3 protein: CASSLNTGMNTEAFF
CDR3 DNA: TGTGCCAGCTCACTAAACACAGGGATGAACACTGAAGCTTTCTTT

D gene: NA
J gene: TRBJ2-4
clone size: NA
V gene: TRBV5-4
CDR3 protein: CASSHPGAAKNIQYF
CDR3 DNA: TGTGCCAGCAGCCACCCGGGGGCGGCCAAAAACATTCAGTACTTC

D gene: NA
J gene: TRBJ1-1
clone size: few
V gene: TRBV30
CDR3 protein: CAWSVLRQSEAFF
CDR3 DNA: TGTGCCTGGAGTGTACTCAGACAGAGTGAAGCTTTCTTT

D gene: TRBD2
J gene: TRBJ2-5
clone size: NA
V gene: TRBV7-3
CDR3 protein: CASSFRGSGLETQYF
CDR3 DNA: TGTGCCAGCAGCTTCCGCGGGAGCGGGCTCGAGACCCAGTACTTC

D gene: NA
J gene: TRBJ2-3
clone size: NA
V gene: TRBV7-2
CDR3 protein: CASSGGGFNTQYF
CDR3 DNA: TGTGCCAGCAGCGGAGGTGGGTTCAATACGCAGTATTTT

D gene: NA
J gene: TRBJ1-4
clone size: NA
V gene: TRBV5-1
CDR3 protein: CASSGGGQQLFF
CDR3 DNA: TGCGCCAGCAGCGGCGGGGGTCAACAACTGTTTTTT

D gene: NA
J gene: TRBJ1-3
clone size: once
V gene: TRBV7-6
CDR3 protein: CASSLADQGSGNTIYF
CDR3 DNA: TGTGCCAGCAGCTTAGCGGACCAAGGCTCTGGAAACACCATATATTTT

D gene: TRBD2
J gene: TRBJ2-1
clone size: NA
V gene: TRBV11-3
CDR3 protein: CASSYGTSGRVVIWEQFF
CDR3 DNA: TGTGCCAGCAGCTACGGGACTAGCGGGAGGGTCGTGATATGGGAGCAGTTCTTC

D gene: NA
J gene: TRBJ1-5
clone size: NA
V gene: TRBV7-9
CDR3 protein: CASSFSGSVSQPQHF
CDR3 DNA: TGTGCCAGCAGCTTTTCCGGGTCGGTCTCTCAGCCCCAGCATTTT

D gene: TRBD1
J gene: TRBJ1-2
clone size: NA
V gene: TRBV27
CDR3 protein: CASRRSTGTGSYGYTF
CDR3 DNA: TGTGCCAGCAGGCGGTCGACAGGGACTGGGTCCTATGGCTACACCTTC

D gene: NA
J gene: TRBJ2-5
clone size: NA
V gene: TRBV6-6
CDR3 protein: CASSYVRTEKTQYF
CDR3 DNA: TGTGCCAGCAGTTACGTCCGGACCGAAAAGACCCAGTACTTC

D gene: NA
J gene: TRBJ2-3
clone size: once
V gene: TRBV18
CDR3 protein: CASSPPTDTQYF
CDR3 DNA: TGTGCCAGCTCACCACCGACAGATACGCAGTATTTT

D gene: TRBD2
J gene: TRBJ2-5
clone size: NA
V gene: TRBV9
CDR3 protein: CASSPSGRAVETQYF
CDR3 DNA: TGTGCCAGCAGCCCTAGCGGGAGGGCCGTAGAGACCCAGTACTTC

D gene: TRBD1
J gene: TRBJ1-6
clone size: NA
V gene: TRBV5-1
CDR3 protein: CAGQGPLHF
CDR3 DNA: TGCGCCGGACAGGGGCCCCTCCACTTT

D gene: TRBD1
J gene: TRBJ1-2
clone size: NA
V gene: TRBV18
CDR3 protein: CASSPGQGSNYGYTF
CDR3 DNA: TGTGCCAGCTCACCGGGACAGGGCTCTAACTATGGCTACACCTTC

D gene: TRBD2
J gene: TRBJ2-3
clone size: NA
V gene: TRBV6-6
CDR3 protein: CASTGTSGGTDTQYF
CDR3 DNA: TGTGCCAGCACCGGGACTAGCGGGGGCACAGATACGCAGTATTTT

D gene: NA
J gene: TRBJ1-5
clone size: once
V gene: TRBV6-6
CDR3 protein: CASSSDSAYQPQHF
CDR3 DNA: TGTGCCAGCAGTTCGGACAGCGCTTATCAGCCCCAGCATTTT

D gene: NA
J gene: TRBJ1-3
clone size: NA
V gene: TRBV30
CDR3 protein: CAWRGAPGNTIYF
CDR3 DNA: TGTGCCTGGAGGGGGGCGCCTGGAAACACCATATATTTT

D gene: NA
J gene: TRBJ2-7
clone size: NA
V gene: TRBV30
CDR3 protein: CAWSVGGGQYEQYF
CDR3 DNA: TGTGCCTGGAGTGTGGGGGGTGGTCAATACGAGCAGTACTTC

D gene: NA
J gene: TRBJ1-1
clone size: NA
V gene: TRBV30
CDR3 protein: CAWSGRTAVRWGNTEAFF
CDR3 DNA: TGTGCCTGGAGTGGTAGGACAGCCGTAAGGTGGGGGAACACTGAAGCTTTCTTT

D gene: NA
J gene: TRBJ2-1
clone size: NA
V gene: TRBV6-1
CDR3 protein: CASSPQGNEQFF
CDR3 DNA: TGTGCCAGCAGTCCCCAGGGGAATGAGCAGTTCTTC

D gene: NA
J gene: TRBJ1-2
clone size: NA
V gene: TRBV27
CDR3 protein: CASSPGVGSSNYGYTF
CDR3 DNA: TGTGCCAGCAGCCCAGGGGTGGGCTCGTCTAACTATGGCTACACCTTC

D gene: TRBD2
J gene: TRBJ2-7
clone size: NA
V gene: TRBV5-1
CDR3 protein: CASSLALGTSQYF
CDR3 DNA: TGCGCCAGCAGCTTGGCCCTCGGGACTAGTCAGTACTTC

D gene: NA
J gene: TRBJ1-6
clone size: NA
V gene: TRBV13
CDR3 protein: CASSKNRDPRHSPLHF
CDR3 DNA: TGTGCCAGCAGCAAAAACCGGGACCCTCGGCATTCACCCCTCCACTTT

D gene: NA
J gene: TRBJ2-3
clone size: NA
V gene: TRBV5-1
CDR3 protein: CASSSGTGITDTQYF
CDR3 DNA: TGCGCCAGCAGCTCAGGAACAGGCATCACAGATACGCAGTATTTT

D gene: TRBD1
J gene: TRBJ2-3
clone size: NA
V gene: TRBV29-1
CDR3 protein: CSVDLRDRGNTQYF
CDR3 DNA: TGCAGCGTTGACCTCCGGGACAGGGGGAATACGCAGTATTTT

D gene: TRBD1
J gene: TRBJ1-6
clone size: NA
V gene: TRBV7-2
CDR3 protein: CASSEGASGSPLHF
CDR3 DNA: TGTGCCAGCAGCGAGGGGGCATCCGGTTCACCCCTCCACTTT

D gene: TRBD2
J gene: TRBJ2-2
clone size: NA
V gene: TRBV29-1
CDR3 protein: CSARASGTNTGELFF
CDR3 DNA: TGCAGCGCGCGCGCTAGCGGGACGAACACCGGGGAGCTGTTTTTT

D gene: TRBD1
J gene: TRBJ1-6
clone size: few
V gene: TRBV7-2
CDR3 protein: CASSSGTGSNSPLHF
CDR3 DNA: TGTGCCAGCAGCTCCGGGACAGGAAGTAATTCACCCCTCCACTTT